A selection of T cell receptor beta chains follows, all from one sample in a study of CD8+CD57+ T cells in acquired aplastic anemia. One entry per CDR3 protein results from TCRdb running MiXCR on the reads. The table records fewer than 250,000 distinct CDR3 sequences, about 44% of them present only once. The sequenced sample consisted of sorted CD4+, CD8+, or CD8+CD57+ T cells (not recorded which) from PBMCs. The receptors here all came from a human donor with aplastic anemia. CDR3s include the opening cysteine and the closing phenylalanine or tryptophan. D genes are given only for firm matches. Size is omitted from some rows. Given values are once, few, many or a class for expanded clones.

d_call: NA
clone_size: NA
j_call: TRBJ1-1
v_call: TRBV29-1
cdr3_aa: CSVGPGRNTEAFF
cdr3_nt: TGCAGCGTTGGTCCCGGCAGGAACACTGAAGCTTTCTTT

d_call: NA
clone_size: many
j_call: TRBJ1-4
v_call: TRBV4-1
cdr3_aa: CASSQDNGGVFF
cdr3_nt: TGCGCCAGCAGCCAAGATAACGGTGGGGTGTTTTTT

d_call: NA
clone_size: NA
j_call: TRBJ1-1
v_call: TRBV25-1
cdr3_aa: CASSTPQGSTEAFF
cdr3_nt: TGTGCCAGCAGTACTCCCCAGGGCAGCACTGAAGCTTTCTTT

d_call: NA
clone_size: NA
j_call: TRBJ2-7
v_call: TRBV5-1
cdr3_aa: CASSLHISSYEQYF
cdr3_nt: TGCGCCAGCAGCTTGCATATCAGCTCCTACGAGCAGTACTTC

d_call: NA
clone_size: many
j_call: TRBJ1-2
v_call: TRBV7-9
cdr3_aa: CASSVTVRVDGYTF
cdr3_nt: TGTGCCAGCAGCGTCACGGTCCGTGTTGATGGCTACACCTTC

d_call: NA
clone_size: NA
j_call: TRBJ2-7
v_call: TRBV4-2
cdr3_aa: CASSQDVGGPEQYF
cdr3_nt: TGTGCCAGCAGCCAAGATGTCGGGGGACCCGAGCAGTACTTC

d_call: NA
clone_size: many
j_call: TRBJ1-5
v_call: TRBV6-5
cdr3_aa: CASREYSNQPQHF
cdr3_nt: TGTGCCAGCAGAGAGTATAGCAATCAGCCCCAGCATTTT

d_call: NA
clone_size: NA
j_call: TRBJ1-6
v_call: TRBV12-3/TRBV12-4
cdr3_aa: CASSLPGVNSPLHF
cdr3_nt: TGTGCCAGCAGTTTGCCAGGGGTTAATTCACCCCTCCACTTT

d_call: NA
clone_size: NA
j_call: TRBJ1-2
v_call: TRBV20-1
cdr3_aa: CSAASTLNYGYTF
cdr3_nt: TGCAGTGCTGCCTCGACTCTTAACTATGGCTACACCTTC

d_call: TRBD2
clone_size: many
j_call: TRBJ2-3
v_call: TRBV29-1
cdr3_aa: CSGCRLAGEPDTQYF
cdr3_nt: TGCAGCGGGTGCCGACTAGCGGGAGAGCCAGATACGCAGTATTTT

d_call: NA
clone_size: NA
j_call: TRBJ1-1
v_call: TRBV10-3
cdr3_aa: CASSYSIAGGENTEAFF
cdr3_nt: TGTGCCAGCAGTTACTCGATCGCTGGAGGGGAGAACACTGAAGCTTTCTTT

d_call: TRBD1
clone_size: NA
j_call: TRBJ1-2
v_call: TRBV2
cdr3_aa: CASSETGGNYGYTF
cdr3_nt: TGTGCCAGCAGTGAAACAGGGGGAAACTATGGCTACACCTTC

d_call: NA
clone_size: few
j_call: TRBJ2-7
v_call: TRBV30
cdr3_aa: CAWSKAGAAYEQYF
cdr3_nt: TGTGCCTGGAGTAAGGCAGGAGCAGCCTACGAGCAGTACTTC

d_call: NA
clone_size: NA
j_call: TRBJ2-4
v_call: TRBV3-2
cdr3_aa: CASSQEPGRTLRNIQYF
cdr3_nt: TGTGCCAGCAGCCAAGAACCCGGCAGAACCCTCAGAAACATTCAGTACTTC

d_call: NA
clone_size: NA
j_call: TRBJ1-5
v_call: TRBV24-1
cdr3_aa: CATSDLEDNQPQHF
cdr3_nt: TGTGCCACCAGTGATTTGGAAGACAATCAGCCCCAGCATTTT

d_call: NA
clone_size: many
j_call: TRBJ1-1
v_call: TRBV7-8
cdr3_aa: CASSLSGGLHTEAFF
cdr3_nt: TGTGCCAGCAGCTTAAGTGGAGGGCTCCACACTGAAGCTTTCTTT

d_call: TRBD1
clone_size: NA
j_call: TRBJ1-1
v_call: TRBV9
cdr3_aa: CASSERQGTEAFF
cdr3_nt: TGTGCCAGCAGCGAACGACAGGGCACTGAAGCTTTCTTT

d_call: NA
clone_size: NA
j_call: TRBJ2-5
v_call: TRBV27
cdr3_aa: CASSEQGTQETQYF
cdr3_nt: TGTGCCAGCAGTGAACAGGGGACTCAAGAGACCCAGTACTTC

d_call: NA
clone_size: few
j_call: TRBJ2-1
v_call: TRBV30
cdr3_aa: CAWLDTHNEQFF
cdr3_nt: TGTGCCTGGTTGGACACACACAATGAGCAGTTCTTC

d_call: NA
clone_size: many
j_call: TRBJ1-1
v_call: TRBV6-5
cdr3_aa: CASSDRTATEAFF
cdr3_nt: TGTGCCAGCAGTGACCGGACGGCCACTGAAGCTTTCTTT

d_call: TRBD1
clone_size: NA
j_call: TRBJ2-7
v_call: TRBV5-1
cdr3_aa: CASSFGTASGEQYF
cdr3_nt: TGCGCCAGCAGCTTCGGGACAGCATCGGGCGAGCAGTACTTC

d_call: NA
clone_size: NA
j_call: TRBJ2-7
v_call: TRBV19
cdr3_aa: CASSKTESSYEQYF
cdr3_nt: TGTGCCAGTAGTAAGACAGAGAGCTCCTACGAGCAGTACTTC

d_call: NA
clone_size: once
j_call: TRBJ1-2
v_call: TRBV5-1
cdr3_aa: CASSLVFWSGGYSF
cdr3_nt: TGCGCCAGCAGCTTGGTGTTCTGGAGCGGGGGGTACTCCTTC

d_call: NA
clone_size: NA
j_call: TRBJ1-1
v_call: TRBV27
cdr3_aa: CASSLWSGGVDDTEAFF
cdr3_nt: TGTGCCAGCAGTTTATGGTCAGGTGGTGTTGATGACACTGAAGCTTTCTTT

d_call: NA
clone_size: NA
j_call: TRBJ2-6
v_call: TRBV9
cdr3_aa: CASSVAAGANVLTF
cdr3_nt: TGTGCCAGCAGCGTAGCCGCCGGGGCCAACGTCCTGACTTTC

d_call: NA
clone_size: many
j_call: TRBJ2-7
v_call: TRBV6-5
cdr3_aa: CASSQLQGYEQYF
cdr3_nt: TGTGCCAGCAGCCAATTACAGGGCTACGAGCAGTACTTC

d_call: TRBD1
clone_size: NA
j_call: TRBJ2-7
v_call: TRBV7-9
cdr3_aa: CASSQVGTGGVPPDF
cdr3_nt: TGTGCCAGCAGCCAAGTAGGGACAGGGGGCGTTCCCCCTGATTTC

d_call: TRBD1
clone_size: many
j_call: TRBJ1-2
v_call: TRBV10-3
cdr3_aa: CAISGRQGYGYTF
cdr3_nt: TGTGCCATCAGTGGGAGACAGGGTTATGGCTACACCTTC

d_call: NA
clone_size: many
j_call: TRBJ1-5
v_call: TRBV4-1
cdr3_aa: CASSQGWGEVQPQHF
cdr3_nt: TGCGCCAGCAGCCAAGGGTGGGGGGAAGTTCAGCCCCAGCATTTT